This TCR beta chain originates from a study of blood T cell repertoires in COVID-19. Study-wide context: COVID-19 samples, acute and convalescent, were from the United States, Italy and Spain. T cells, B-cell-depleted T cells, or PBMCs supplied cDNA or gDNA.

Per the authors' pipeline: Nucleated cell counts were estimated from reference gene primer amplification. Libraries were prepared by immunoSEQ multiplex PCR; TCRdb keeps only in-frame clonotypes and omits some of them. V and J calls and clone size come straight from that table; D and trimming were deduced from the DNA. This table holds 400,000 to 550,000 clones, approximately 90% found once. The CDR3 length is 19 residues. Germline CDR1 reads SGHRS; CDR2 reads YFSETQ. V shed 1 base and J 0 bases; nucleotides not matched to a gene: 9. The source is a woman in her twenties or thirties with acute or convalescent COVID-19. The J gene is TRBJ2-3, the V gene TRBV5-1; 12 bases fit TRBD2. The sample taken for sequencing was peripheral blood. The DNA of the CDR3 is TGCGCCAGCAGCTTGACTAGCGGGGGGTTCCTAACTAGCACAGATACGCAGTATTTT. It codes for CASSLTSGGFLTSTDTQYF.